This T cell receptor beta chain was observed in a study of T cell changes during pregnancy in multiple sclerosis. Measured with immunoSEQ multiplex PCR; TCRdb has only the in-frame clones, and not every one. The repertoire holds tens of thousands of clones, around 92% seen once, with 9.5% to 13% in the top ten. This CDR3 contains 17 residues. From germline, CDR1 is WNHNN and CDR2 SYGVQD (reference sequence). With V trimmed by 8 bases and J by 1 base, 13 bases remained unmatched. The input for sequencing was CD8+ T cells from peripheral blood mononuclear cells, taken after pregnancy. This TCR was recovered from a female donor with multiple sclerosis, enrolled in a pregnancy study. The gene calls are TRBV10-1 and TRBJ1-5, with 8 positions matching TRBD1. CDR3 in DNA: TGCGCCAGCGTCCCCCAAGGACAGGGTCAGAGCAATCAGCCCCAGCATTTT. This codes for CASVPQGQGQSNQPQHF.